This T cell receptor beta chain was recovered during a study of molecular identifiers for immune sequencing clone quantification. Study-wide findings and caveats: The sizes of highly expanded clones could be underestimated when identical TCR molecules share a barcode. Whereas naive cells kept under 1% of molecules in clones above 20 RNA copies, such clones held over 99% in effectors.

It was with previously described methods and listed TCR primers that bulk TCR libraries were made. TCRdb re-called the PCR reads with MiXCR, one entry per CDR3 protein. The sample holds approximately 100,000 distinct CDR3 sequences; around a third are singletons and the top ten take around 4.2%. The CDR3 runs to 12 residues. CDR1 and CDR2 (germline): MDHEN, SYDVKM. The V and J ends lost 10 bases and 0 bases, in that order; junction bases with no gene match: 0. For naive CD8 T cells, sorting used the CD8+CD4-CCR7+CD45RA+ phenotype. In this sample, this clonotype turned up once. Its antigen is not known.

This TCR was recovered from a human donor in good health. Some libraries in this study had Jurkat cell RNA spiked in. V usage is TRBV28 and J usage is TRBJ2-7, with 10 positions matching TRBD2. What was sequenced was naive CD8+ T cells from blood, with Jurkat cell RNA spiked in. Indicated subset: FACS-sorted CD8+CD4-CCR7+CD45RA+ naive T cells. The CDR3 bases are TGTGCCACTAGCGGGAGCTCCTACGAGCAGTACTTC. This encodes CATSGSSYEQYF.